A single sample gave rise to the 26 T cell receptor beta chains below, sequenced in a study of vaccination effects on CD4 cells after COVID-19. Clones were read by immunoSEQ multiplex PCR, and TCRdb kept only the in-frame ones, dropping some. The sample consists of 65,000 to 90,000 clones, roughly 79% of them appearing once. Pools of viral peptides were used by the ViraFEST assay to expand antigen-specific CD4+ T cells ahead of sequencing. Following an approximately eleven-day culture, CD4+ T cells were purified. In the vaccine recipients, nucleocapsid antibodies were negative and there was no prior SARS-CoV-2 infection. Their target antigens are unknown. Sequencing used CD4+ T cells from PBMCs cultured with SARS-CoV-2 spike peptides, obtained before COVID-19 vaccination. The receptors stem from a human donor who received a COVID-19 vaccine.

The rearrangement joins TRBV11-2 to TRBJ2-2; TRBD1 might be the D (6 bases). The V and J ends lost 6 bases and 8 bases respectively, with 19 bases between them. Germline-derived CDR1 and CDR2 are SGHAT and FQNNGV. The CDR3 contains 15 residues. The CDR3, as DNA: TGTGCCAGCAGACCAAGACAGGCCCAGGGTGGGGAGCTGTTTTTT. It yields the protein CASRPRQAQGGELFF.

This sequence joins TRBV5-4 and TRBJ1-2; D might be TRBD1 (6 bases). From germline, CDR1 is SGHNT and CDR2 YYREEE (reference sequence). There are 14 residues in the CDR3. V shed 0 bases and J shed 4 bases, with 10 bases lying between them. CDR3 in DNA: TGTGCCAGCAGCTTGGGGGTCAGGGGCTATGGCTACACCTTC. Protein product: CASSLGVRGYGYTF.

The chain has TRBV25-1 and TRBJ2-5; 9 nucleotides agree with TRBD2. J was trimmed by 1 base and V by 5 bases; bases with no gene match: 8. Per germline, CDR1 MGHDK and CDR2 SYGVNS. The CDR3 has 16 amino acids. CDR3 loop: CASSQGAGGLQETQYF. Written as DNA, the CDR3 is TGTGCCAGCAGTCAGGGAGCGGGGGGCCTCCAAGAGACCCAGTACTTC.

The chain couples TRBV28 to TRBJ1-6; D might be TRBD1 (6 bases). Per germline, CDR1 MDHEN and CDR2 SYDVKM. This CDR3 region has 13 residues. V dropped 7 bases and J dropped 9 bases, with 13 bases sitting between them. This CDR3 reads CASIRGAGSPLHF. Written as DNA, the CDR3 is TGTGCCAGCATCCGGGGGGCAGGTTCACCCCTCCACTTT. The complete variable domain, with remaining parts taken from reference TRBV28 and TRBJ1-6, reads DVKVTQSSRYLVKRTGEKVFLECVQDMDHENMFWYRQDPGLGLRLIYFSYDVKMKEKGDIPEGYSVSREKKERFSLILESASTNQTSMYLCASIRGAGSPLHFGNGTRLTVT.

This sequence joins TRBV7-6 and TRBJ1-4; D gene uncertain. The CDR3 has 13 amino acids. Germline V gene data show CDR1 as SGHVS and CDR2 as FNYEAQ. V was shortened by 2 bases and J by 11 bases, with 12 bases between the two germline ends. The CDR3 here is CASSLIPIGKLFF. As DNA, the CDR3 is TGTGCCAGCAGCTTAATACCCATCGGGAAACTGTTTTTT.

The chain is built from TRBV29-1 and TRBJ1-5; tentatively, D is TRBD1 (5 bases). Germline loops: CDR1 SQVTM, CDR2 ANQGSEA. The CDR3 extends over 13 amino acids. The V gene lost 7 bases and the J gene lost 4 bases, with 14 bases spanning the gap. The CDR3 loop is CSAAGAPNQPQHF. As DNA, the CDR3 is TGCAGCGCCGCCGGGGCTCCAAATCAGCCCCAGCATTTT.

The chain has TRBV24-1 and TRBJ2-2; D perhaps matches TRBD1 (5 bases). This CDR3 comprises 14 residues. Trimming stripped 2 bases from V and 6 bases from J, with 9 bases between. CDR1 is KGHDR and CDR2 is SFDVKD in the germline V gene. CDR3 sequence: CATSDSRVAGELFF. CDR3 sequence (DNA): TGTGCCACCAGTGATTCCAGGGTAGCCGGGGAGCTGTTTTTT.

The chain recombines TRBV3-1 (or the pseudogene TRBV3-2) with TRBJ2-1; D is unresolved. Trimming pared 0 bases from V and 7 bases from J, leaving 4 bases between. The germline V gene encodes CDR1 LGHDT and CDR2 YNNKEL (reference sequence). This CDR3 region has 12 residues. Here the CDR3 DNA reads TGTGCCAGCAGCCAAGAGGGGAATGAGCAGTTCTTC. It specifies CASSQEGNEQFF.

The chain's CDR3 is CASSRDRGLEQYV. DNA of the CDR3: TGTGCCAGCAGCCGGGACAGGGGGCTCGAGCAGTACGTC. This chain connects TRBV6-2 or TRBV6-3 to TRBJ2-7; 12 nucleotides align to TRBD1. Losses at the gene ends were 6 bases for V and 6 bases for J; bases not matched to a gene: 3. The CDR3 spans 13 residues. Germline CDR1 reads MNHEY; CDR2 reads SVGEGT.

The CDR3 DNA sequence: TGTGCCAGCAGCTCTTCCCCCAACCCCGATACGCAGTATTTT. This gives the protein CASSSSPNPDTQYF. The V gene is TRBV9, the J gene TRBJ2-3; D not certain. The V gene's germline CDR1 is SGDLS and CDR2 YYNGEE. Between the trimmed V and J ends, which lost 4 bases and 6 bases, there was a span of 15 bases. There are 14 residues in the CDR3. Filled out from reference TRBV9 and TRBJ2-3, the complete variable domain reads DSGVTQTPKHLITATGQRVTLRCSPRSGDLSVYWYQQSLDQGLQFLIQYYNGEERAKGNILERFSAQQFPDLHSELNLSSLELGDSALYFCASSSSPNPDTQYFGPGTRLTVL.

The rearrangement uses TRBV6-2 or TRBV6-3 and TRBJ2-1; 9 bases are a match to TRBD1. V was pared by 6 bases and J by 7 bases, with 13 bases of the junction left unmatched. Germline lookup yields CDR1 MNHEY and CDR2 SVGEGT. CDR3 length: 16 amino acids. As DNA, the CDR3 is TGTGCCAGCAGCCGACCGCCGGGACAGGGTAGTAATGAGCAGTTCTTC. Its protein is CASSRPPGQGSNEQFF.

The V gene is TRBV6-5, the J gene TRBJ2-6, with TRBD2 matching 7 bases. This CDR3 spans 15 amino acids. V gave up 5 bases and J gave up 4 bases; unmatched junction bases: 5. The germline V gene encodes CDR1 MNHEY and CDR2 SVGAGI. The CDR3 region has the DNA TGTGCCAGCAGTATGGGAGGGAGCGGGGCCAACGTCCTGACTTTC. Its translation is CASSMGGSGANVLTF.

CDR3 nucleotides: TGTGCCAGCAGCCCTCAAAGGGGTAGTGAGCAGTTCTTC. Protein product: CASSPQRGSEQFF. V and J are TRBV7-2 and TRBJ2-1, with D maybe TRBD1 (5 bases). Trimming removed 5 bases at V and 9 bases at J, with 14 bases between. The CDR3 runs 13 residues. The germline V gene has CDR1 SGHTA and CDR2 FQGNSA.

The CDR3 reads CASSALQGNTGELFF. In nucleotides, the CDR3 is TGTGCCAGCAGCGCTTTACAGGGGAACACCGGGGAGCTGTTTTTT. This sequence joins TRBV9 and TRBJ2-2, with a weak D call TRBD1 (6 bases). The germline V gene has CDR1 SGDLS and CDR2 YYNGEE. The CDR3 is made up of 15 amino acids. Deletions cut 3 bases from V and 1 base from J, with 10 bases between. Using reference TRBV9 and TRBJ2-2 for the parts outside the CDR3, the full variable domain is DSGVTQTPKHLITATGQRVTLRCSPRSGDLSVYWYQQSLDQGLQFLIQYYNGEERAKGNILERFSAQQFPDLHSELNLSSLELGDSALYFCASSALQGNTGELFFGEGSRLTVL.

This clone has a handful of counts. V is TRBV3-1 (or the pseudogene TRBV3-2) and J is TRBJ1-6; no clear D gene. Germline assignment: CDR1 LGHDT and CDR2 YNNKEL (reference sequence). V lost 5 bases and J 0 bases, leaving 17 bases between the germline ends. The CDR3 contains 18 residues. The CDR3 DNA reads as TGTGCCAGCAGCTTATCCCCCCAAGTGAGCTCCTATAATTCACCCCTCCACTTT. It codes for CASSLSPQVSSYNSPLHF.

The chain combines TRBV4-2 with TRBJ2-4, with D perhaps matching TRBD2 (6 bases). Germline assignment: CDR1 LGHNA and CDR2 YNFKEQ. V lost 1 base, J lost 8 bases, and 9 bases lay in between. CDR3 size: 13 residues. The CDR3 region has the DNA TGTGCCAGCAGCCAAGTCCGACTAGACATTCAGTACTTC. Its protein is CASSQVRLDIQYF.

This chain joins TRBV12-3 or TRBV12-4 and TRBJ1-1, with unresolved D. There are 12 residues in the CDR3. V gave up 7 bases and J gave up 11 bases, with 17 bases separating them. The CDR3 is CASTLWGFWAFF. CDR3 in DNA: TGTGCCAGCACCCTTTGGGGATTCTGGGCTTTCTTT.

CDR3 in amino acids: CASITGGAGANVLTF. CDR3 bases: TGTGCCAGCATCACGGGGGGTGCCGGGGCCAACGTCCTGACTTTC. V usage is TRBV6-5 and J usage is TRBJ2-6; 7 bases match TRBD2. Germline CDR1 and CDR2: MNHEY and SVGAGI. This CDR3 spans 15 amino acids. With V trimmed by 7 bases and J by 4 bases, 7 bases remained unmatched.

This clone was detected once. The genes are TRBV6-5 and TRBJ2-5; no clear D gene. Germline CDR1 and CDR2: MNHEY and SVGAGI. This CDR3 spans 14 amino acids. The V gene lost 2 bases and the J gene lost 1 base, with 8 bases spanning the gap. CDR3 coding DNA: TGTGCCAGCAGTTACAGCCAGTTCCAAGAGACCCAGTACTTC. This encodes CASSYSQFQETQYF.

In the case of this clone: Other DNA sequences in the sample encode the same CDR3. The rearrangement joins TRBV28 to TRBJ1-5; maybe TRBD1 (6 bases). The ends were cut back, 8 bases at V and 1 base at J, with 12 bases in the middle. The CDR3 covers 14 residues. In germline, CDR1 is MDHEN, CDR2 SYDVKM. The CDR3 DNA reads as TGTGCCAGCCGACAGGTCCCAAGCAATCAGCCCCAGCATTTT. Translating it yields CASRQVPSNQPQHF. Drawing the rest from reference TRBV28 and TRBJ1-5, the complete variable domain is DVKVTQSSRYLVKRTGEKVFLECVQDMDHENMFWYRQDPGLGLRLIYFSYDVKMKEKGDIPEGYSVSREKKERFSLILESASTNQTSMYLCASRQVPSNQPQHFGDGTRLSIL.

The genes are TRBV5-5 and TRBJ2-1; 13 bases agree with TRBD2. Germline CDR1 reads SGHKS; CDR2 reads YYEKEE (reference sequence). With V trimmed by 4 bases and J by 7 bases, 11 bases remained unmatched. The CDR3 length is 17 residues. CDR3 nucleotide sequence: TGTGCCAGCAGCCGAGGACTAGCGGGGGCGTACGTAAATGAGCAGTTCTTC. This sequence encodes CASSRGLAGAYVNEQFF.

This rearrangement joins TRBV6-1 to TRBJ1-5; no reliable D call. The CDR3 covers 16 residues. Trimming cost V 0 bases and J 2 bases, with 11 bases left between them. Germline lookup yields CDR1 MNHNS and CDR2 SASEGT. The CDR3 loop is CASSEARSSGNQPQHF. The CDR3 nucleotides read TGTGCCAGCAGTGAAGCGAGATCCTCGGGCAATCAGCCCCAGCATTTT.

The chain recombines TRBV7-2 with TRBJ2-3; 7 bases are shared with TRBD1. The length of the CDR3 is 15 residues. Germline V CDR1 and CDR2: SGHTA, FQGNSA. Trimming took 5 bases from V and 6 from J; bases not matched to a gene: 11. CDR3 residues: CASSPSADRVDTQYF. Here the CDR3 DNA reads TGTGCCAGCAGCCCTTCGGCTGACAGGGTGGATACGCAGTATTTT.

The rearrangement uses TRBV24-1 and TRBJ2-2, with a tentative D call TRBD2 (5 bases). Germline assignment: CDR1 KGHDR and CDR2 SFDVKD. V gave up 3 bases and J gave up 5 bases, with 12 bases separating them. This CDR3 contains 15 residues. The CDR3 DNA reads TGTGCCACCAGTGATCTTCCGGGAAGGACCGGGGAGCTGTTTTTT. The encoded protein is CATSDLPGRTGELFF.

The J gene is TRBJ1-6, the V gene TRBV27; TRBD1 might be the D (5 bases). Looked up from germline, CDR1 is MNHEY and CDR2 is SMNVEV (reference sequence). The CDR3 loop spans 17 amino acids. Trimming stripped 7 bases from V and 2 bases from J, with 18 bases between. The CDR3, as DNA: TGTGCCAGCATGGCTGGCCCCAGGGTAGCCTATAATTCACCCCTCCACTTT. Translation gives CASMAGPRVAYNSPLHF.

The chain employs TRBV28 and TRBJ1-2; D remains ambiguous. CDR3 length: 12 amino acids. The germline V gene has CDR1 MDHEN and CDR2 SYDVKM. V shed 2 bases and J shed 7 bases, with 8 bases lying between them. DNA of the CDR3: TGTGCCAGCAGTTTAGCTTTCCGTGGCTACACCTTC. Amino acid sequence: CASSLAFRGYTF.